A single sample is the source of the 28 T cell receptor beta chains below, sequenced in a study of cytomegalovirus exposure and HLA in healthy donors. The study ran its PCR with 60 Vbeta and 13 Jbeta primers. The data were produced by immunoSEQ multiplex PCR, yet TCRdb's version contains in-frame clones alone and is incomplete. In the table there are tens of thousands of clones, roughly 78% of which are singletons. Specimen: PBMCs. Receptors were obtained from a middle-aged man in good health and CMV-seronegative.

The chain joins TRBV18 to TRBJ2-7; D may be TRBD2 (6 bases). Germline lookup yields CDR1 KGHSH and CDR2 LQKENI. This CDR3 contains 13 residues. The V end lost 6 bases, the J end lost 3 bases, and 12 bases lay between the germline ends. The CDR3 nucleotides read TGTGCCAGCTCCAAGGAGGGGCGCTACGAGCAGTACTTC. This encodes CASSKEGRYEQYF.

The V and J genes are TRBV6-5 and TRBJ2-7, with a tentative D call TRBD2 (5 bases). This CDR3 is built from 13 residues. Germline V gene lookup returns CDR1 MNHEY and CDR2 SVGAGI. Trimming removed 6 bases from V and 2 bases from J, with 11 bases in between. The CDR3 sequence is CASSTGIPYEQYF. In DNA, the CDR3 is TGTGCCAGCAGCACCGGGATTCCCTACGAGCAGTACTTC.

This rearrangement joins TRBV4-1 to TRBJ2-2, with 11 bases fitting TRBD2. The ends lost 3 bases at V and 4 bases at J; junction bases unmatched: 4. Looked up from germline, CDR1 is MGHRA and CDR2 is YSYEKL. This CDR3 comprises 16 residues. CDR3 residues: CASSQGTSGITGELFF. DNA for the CDR3: TGCGCCAGCAGCCAGGGGACTAGCGGTATCACCGGGGAGCTGTTTTTT.

V and J are TRBV5-5 and TRBJ2-7, with TRBD1 matching over 8 bases. Looked up from germline, CDR1 is SGHKS and CDR2 is YYEKEE (reference sequence). This CDR3 region has 15 residues. The junction had 11 bases not matched to a gene; V was cut back by 6 bases and J by 3 bases. The CDR3 is CASTLGQVSYYEQYF. CDR3 DNA sequence: TGTGCCAGCACCCTGGGACAGGTTTCATACTACGAGCAGTACTTC.

This chain links TRBV29-1 with TRBJ2-1, with TRBD2 matching 10 bases. Germline V gene sequence: CDR1 SQVTM, CDR2 ANQGSEA. Unmatched junction bases numbered 8, after V lost 6 bases and J lost 3 bases. CDR3 length equals 15 residues. CDR3 residues: CSVKGTSGVYNEQFF. CDR3 nucleotides: TGCAGCGTCAAGGGTACTAGCGGGGTCTACAATGAGCAGTTCTTC.

The genes are TRBV1 and TRBJ2-3; the D call of TRBD2 is as the table states it, not checked on the DNA. TRBV1 is a pseudogene locus. The CDR3 has 17 residues. DNA of the CDR3: TGCACCAGCAGCCAACGGACTAGCGGGAGAAGGGCAGATACGCAGTATTTT. This translates into CTSSQRTSGRRADTQYF.

The chain joins TRBV7-3 to TRBJ2-2; D ambiguous. Trimming took off 5 bases at V and 5 bases at J, with 6 bases between the two ends. Germline CDR1 is SGHTA and CDR2 is FQGTGA. The CDR3 is made up of 12 amino acids. For the CDR3, the DNA is TGTGCCAGCAGCCCCTATACCGGGGAGCTGTTTTTT. As protein: CASSPYTGELFF.

The CDR3 loop is CASSYDRMMVHTEAFF. CDR3 coding DNA: TGTGCCAGCAGTTACGACAGGATGATGGTGCACACTGAAGCTTTCTTT. The chain carries TRBV6-5 and TRBJ1-1; D possibly corresponds to TRBD1 (6 bases). Trimming took 2 bases from V and 3 from J, leaving 16 bases between them. The CDR3 loop spans 16 amino acids. The V gene's germline CDR1 is MNHEY and CDR2 SVGAGI.

J is TRBJ1-5 and V is TRBV7-8; 12 nucleotides agree with TRBD1. Germline V lookup: CDR1 SGHVS, CDR2 FQNEAQ. Unmatched junction bases numbered 5, after V lost 5 bases and J lost 6 bases. CDR3 size: 15 residues. The CDR3, as DNA: TGTGCCAGCAGCATGGGACAGGGGGCAGGTCAGCCCCAGCATTTT. It encodes CASSMGQGAGQPQHF.

The chain uses TRBV9 and TRBJ1-2; 10 bases align to TRBD1. Per germline, CDR1 SGDLS and CDR2 YYNGEE. This CDR3 is built from 16 residues. The junction had 10 bases not matched to a gene; V was cut back by 0 bases and J by 8 bases. CDR3 DNA sequence: TGTGCCAGCAGCGTAGCCCCAGGACAGGGGGAGGACGGCTACACCTTC. Its protein is CASSVAPGQGEDGYTF.

The chain is built from TRBV2 and TRBJ1-5; tentative D call: TRBD1 (5 bases). The ends were cut back, 7 bases at V and 6 bases at J, with 19 bases in the middle. From germline, CDR1 is SNHLY and CDR2 FYNNEI. The CDR3 is made up of 15 amino acids. In DNA form, the CDR3 reads TGTGCCAGCACCCTCCCCCGGGGGGGTTCTCAGCCCCAGCATTTT. Its translation: CASTLPRGGSQPQHF.

V usage is TRBV5-4 and J usage is TRBJ2-5; 8 bases align to TRBD2. The last part of the DNA fits TRBJ2-7 better; the J call may be wrong. CDR3 size: 15 residues. Germline V CDR1 and CDR2: SGHNT, YYREEE (reference sequence). The CDR3 DNA reads as TGTGCCAGCAGCTACCAGACTAGCGATCGTCTCGAGCAGTACTTC. Its protein is CASSYQTSDRLEQYF.

Comments on this clone: The germline gene is not matched at one end of the junction; a read error may be the cause. V and J are TRBV5-4 and TRBJ2-7, with 7 bases matching TRBD1. Germline values: CDR1 SGHNT, CDR2 YYREEE (reference sequence). CDR3 length: 15 residues. CDR3 DNA: TGTGCCAGCAGCTTGCCCCGACAGGGCTCCAACGAGCAGTACTTC. Encoded protein: CASSLPRQGSNEQYF.

The chain combines TRBV11-3 with TRBJ2-7; weak D call: TRBD1 (5 bases). Looked up from germline, CDR1 is SGHNT and CDR2 is YENEEA. The CDR3 runs to 14 residues. V was cut by 3 bases and J by 6 bases, with 15 bases left in between. The DNA of the CDR3 is TGTGCCAGCAGCTTCGGCGACACAAGGGGCGAGCAGTACTTC. Protein sequence: CASSFGDTRGEQYF.

The chain recombines TRBV28 with TRBJ2-7; D is undetermined. The V end was cut by 2 bases, the J end by 4 bases, with 15 bases between. Germline assignment: CDR1 MDHEN and CDR2 SYDVKM. This CDR3 contains 15 residues. CDR3 in amino acids: CASSLMMAGKYEQYF. CDR3 DNA sequence: TGTGCCAGCAGTTTAATGATGGCAGGAAAGTACGAGCAGTACTTC. The whole variable domain, filled in from reference TRBV28 and TRBJ2-7, reads DVKVTQSSRYLVKRTGEKVFLECVQDMDHENMFWYRQDPGLGLRLIYFSYDVKMKEKGDIPEGYSVSREKKERFSLILESASTNQTSMYLCASSLMMAGKYEQYFGPGTRLTVT.

The chain is built from TRBV18 and TRBJ1-2; 9 nucleotides line up with TRBD1. V was clipped by 2 bases and J by 7 bases; unmatched bases: 17. Germline CDR1 and CDR2: KGHSH and LQKENI. The CDR3 runs to 18 residues. CDR3 nucleotides: TGTGCCAGCTCACCAGTTACCGGGACAGGGCAAGGGGTAGCTGGCTACACCTTC. Translating it yields CASSPVTGTGQGVAGYTF.

The chain employs TRBV28 and TRBJ1-2; TRBD1 matches 12 bases. With V trimmed by 6 bases and J by 13 bases, 12 bases remained unmatched. Germline-derived CDR1 and CDR2 are MDHEN and SYDVKM. This CDR3 is 14 amino acids long. The CDR3 sequence is CASSLTGQGAGGTF. In DNA, the CDR3 is TGTGCCAGCAGCCTCACGGGACAGGGGGCCGGAGGCACCTTC.

The rearrangement joins TRBV25-1 to TRBJ2-2; possible D gene TRBD2, 6 bases. V dropped 6 bases and J dropped 0 bases, with 8 bases sitting between them. The CDR3 totals 14 residues. Per germline, CDR1 MGHDK and CDR2 SYGVNS. This CDR3 is CASRGTANTGELFF. The CDR3 nucleotides read TGTGCCAGCAGAGGGACTGCGAACACCGGGGAGCTGTTTTTT.

The gene calls are TRBV18 and TRBJ2-7; TRBD2 matches at 14 bases. CDR3 length: 20 amino acids. Looked up from germline, CDR1 is KGHSH and CDR2 is LQKENI. V gave up 5 bases and J gave up 4 bases; unmatched junction bases: 19. In DNA form, the CDR3 reads TGTGCCAGCTCAACTATTACGGGACTAGCGGGAGTTCCCTCCCAATACGAGCAGTACTTC. Encoded protein: CASSTITGLAGVPSQYEQYF.

The CDR3 DNA sequence: TGTGCCATCAGTGATCAGGCAGGGGGAGGTCGATACGAGCAGTACTTC. This sequence encodes CAISDQAGGGRYEQYF. The rearrangement joins TRBV10-3 to TRBJ2-7; a possible D gene is TRBD1 (7 bases). Germline CDR1 reads ENHRY; CDR2 reads SYGVKD. Between the trimmed V and J ends, which lost 3 bases and 4 bases, there was a span of 19 bases. There are 16 residues in the CDR3.

The chain has TRBV5-1 and TRBJ1-2, with D possibly TRBD1 on 5 matching bases. In germline, CDR1 is SGHRS, CDR2 YFSETQ. This CDR3 is 16 amino acids long. Trimming left V 4 bases short and J 6 bases short, with 22 bases between. The CDR3 DNA is TGCGCCAGCAGCCCCCAGCCGGACATCTCGAACGATGGCTACACCTTC. Translating gives CASSPQPDISNDGYTF.

V and J are TRBV10-2 and TRBJ2-7; 7 bases match TRBD2. This CDR3 is 16 amino acids long. Germline V lookup: CDR1 WSHSY, CDR2 SAAADI. V dropped 6 bases and J dropped 3; count of bases not matched to a gene: 14. CDR3 nucleotides: TGCGCCAGCAGGGAACTCAGACTAGCTGAGAACTACGAGCAGTACTTC. Protein product: CASRELRLAENYEQYF.

The V and J genes are TRBV20-1 and TRBJ2-7, with D unresolved. This CDR3 has 11 residues. CDR1 is DFQATT and CDR2 is SNEGSKA in the germline V gene (reference sequence). This CDR3 is CGGSESYEQYF. The CDR3 DNA sequence: TGCGGTGGCAGCGAGTCCTACGAGCAGTACTTC.

J is TRBJ2-3 and V is TRBV28; maybe TRBD2 (5 bases). V was trimmed by 5 bases and J by 1 base, leaving 13 bases between them. CDR1 and CDR2 (germline): MDHEN, SYDVKM. This CDR3 comprises 15 residues. CDR3 loop: CASSPLGVGTDTQYF. In DNA, the CDR3 is TGTGCCAGCAGTCCCCTCGGGGTTGGCACAGATACGCAGTATTTT.

This clone has a single count. This chain joins TRBV18 and TRBJ1-1; D possibly corresponds to TRBD1 (6 bases). The CDR3 spans 14 residues. CDR1 is KGHSH, CDR2 LQKENI, per germline. The V end lost 3 bases, the J end lost 6 bases, and 14 bases lay between the germline ends. The CDR3 DNA sequence: TGTGCCAGCTCACCGTCCGCCAACAGGGCTGAAGCTTTCTTT. Its protein product is CASSPSANRAEAFF.

This rearrangement joins TRBV4-1 to TRBJ2-5; 7 bases map to TRBD1. The CDR3 is 17 amino acids. V gave up 3 bases and J gave up 7 bases; unmatched junction bases: 17. Germline values: CDR1 MGHRA, CDR2 YSYEKL. The CDR3 reads CASSHVTGASPGGTQYF. The CDR3, as DNA: TGCGCCAGCAGCCACGTTACAGGGGCATCTCCTGGGGGGACCCAGTACTTC.

This clone was counted between two and nine times. The chain uses TRBV5-5 and TRBJ1-2; a weak D match, TRBD1 (5 bases). Deletions cut 1 base from V and 2 bases from J, with 9 bases between. CDR3 size: 14 residues. Germline assignment: CDR1 SGHKS and CDR2 YYEKEE (reference sequence). The CDR3 coding sequence is TGTGCCAGCAGCTTGTATGACAGCAACTATGGCTACACCTTC. This sequence encodes CASSLYDSNYGYTF.

This chain joins TRBV7-9 and TRBJ2-3; TRBD2 agrees at 12 bases. The CDR3 has 16 amino acids. V shed 5 bases, J shed 1 base, and the junction held 4 bases outside the gene matches. Germline V gives CDR1 SEHNR, CDR2 FQNEAQ (reference sequence). CDR3: CASSPRTSGGTDTQYF. CDR3 coding DNA: TGTGCCAGCAGCCCAAGGACTAGCGGGGGCACAGATACGCAGTATTTT.